In this sample, the clone carrying this TCR beta chain turned up a few times. Its antigen is unknown. The treatment denotes: oral pan-JAK inhibitor, 5-10 mg twice daily. After isolation, RNA underwent reverse transcription to generate cDNA as the sequencing template. Here immunoSEQ multiplex PCR was the method, and the copy in TCRdb shows in-frame clones only, minus some. The sample consists of about 190,000 clones, approximately 56% of them appearing once. This sample was included in a study of CD8+ T cells in alopecia areata. Study context: Treated patients received oral tofacitinib, 5 to 10 mg twice daily.

Trimming stripped 5 bases from V and 3 bases from J, with 14 bases between. CDR1 and CDR2 from the germline V gene are GTSNPN and SVGIG (reference sequence). The CDR3 is 14 amino acids. Study outcomes and limitations: Among the top 100, expanded CD8+ clones, as well as scalp clonality, were significantly decreased by tofacitinib.

This TCR came from a human donor with alopecia areata. This chain links TRBV30 with TRBJ1-5, with D possibly matching TRBD1 (6 bases). The sequencing here drew on CD4+ T cells sorted from blood, taken at week 4, from a patient treated with tofacitinib. The CDR3 protein is CAWQAGGLNQPQHF. In DNA, the CDR3 is TGTGCCTGGCAAGCTGGGGGCCTCAATCAGCCCCAGCATTTT.